The clone carrying this TCR beta chain has only a few counts. The source of the sample is a study of beta chain features in type 1 diabetes. The germline gives CDR1 MNHNY, CDR2 SVGAGI (reference sequence). V dropped 6 bases and J dropped 0; count of bases not matched to a gene: 3. The CDR3 loop spans 15 amino acids. The sequenced template was cDNA made from the entire isolated RNA. About 3.7 million reads per sample were averaged for naive, central memory and regulatory samples. Clones were sequenced by immunoSEQ multiplex PCR, and TCRdb holds only the in-frame ones, with some missing. The sample has about 360,000 clones, roughly 13% seen once.

Sequencing was performed on naive CD4+ T cells from blood. The V and J genes are TRBV6-6 and TRBJ2-4; the match to TRBD1 covers 9 bases. The clonotype comes from a man between 18 and 35 years old in good health. CDR3: CASRGQGLAKNIQYF. For the CDR3, the DNA is TGTGCCAGCAGGGGACAGGGATTAGCCAAAAACATTCAGTACTTC.